This TCR beta chain was identified during a study of CD8 T cells in ankylosing spondylitis. General study findings and limits: It was reported that disease-linked clones were significantly enriched in matched ankylosing spondylitis synovial fluid.

Points on this clonotype: Its antigen is undetermined.

Germline-derived CDR1 and CDR2 are SGHKS and YYEKEE (reference sequence). The V gene end was trimmed by 3 bases and the J gene end by 2 bases; junction bases not matched to a gene: 6. The CDR3 extends over 16 amino acids. One entry per CDR3 protein results from TCRdb running MiXCR on the 5' RACE reads. Of about 89,000 distinct CDR3 sequences in the sample, around 25% were seen once. The source is a male donor with ankylosing spondylitis or in good health (not recorded which). The chain employs TRBV5-5 and TRBJ2-1, with 9 bases matching TRBD2. The sequenced sample consisted of blood, either unsorted or a sorted T cell fraction (not recorded which). The CDR3, as DNA: TGTGCCAGCAGCTCCCCGGGACTAGCCACCTACAATGAGCAGTTCTTC. It translates to CASSSPGLATYNEQFF.